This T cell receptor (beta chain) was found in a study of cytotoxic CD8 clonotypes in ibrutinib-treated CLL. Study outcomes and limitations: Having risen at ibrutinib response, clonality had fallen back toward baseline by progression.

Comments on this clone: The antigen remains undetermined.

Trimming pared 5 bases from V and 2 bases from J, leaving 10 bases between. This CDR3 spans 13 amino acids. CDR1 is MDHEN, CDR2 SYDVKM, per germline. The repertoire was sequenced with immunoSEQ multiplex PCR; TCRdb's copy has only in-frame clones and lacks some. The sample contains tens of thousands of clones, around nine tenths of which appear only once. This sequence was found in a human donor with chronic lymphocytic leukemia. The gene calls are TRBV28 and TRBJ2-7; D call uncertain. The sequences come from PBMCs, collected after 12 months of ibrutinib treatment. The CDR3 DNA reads TGTGCCAGCAGTCTCCCGGCGGCCTACGAGCAGTACTTC. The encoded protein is CASSLPAAYEQYF.